The 9 T cell receptor beta chains listed next were all sequenced from one sample in a study of CD8+CD57+ T cells in acquired aplastic anemia. Profiles of TCR beta VDJ and CDR3 were generated from a genomic DNA template. TCRdb redid the calling of the reads with MiXCR, one entry per CDR3 protein. The sample records tens of thousands of distinct CDR3 sequences, roughly 54% being singletons. The sequenced material came from sorted CD4+, CD8+, or CD8+CD57+ T cells (not recorded which) from PBMCs. Receptor source: a human donor in good health, serving as a control.

This clonotype was seen many times. V usage is TRBV11-2 and J usage is TRBJ1-1, with D hard to call. Germline assignment: CDR1 SGHAT and CDR2 FQNNGV. This CDR3 is built from 12 residues. The germline V and J ends were trimmed by 3 bases and 2 bases, with 4 bases remaining between them. This chain's CDR3 is CASSFLNTEAFF. The CDR3 DNA follows: TGTGCCAGCAGCTTTCTTAACACTGAAGCTTTCTTT.

Details on this clonotype: This likely comes from a read error, as the CDR3 has no conserved phenylalanine or tryptophan at its end. The chain uses TRBV11-3 and TRBJ2-1; no reliable D call. The CDR3 length is 14 residues. Trimming shortened V by 5 bases and J by 0 bases, and 8 bases separated the two germline ends. CDR1 and CDR2 from the germline V gene are SGHNT and YENEEA. The CDR3: CASSRSGSYNEQFS. CDR3 coding DNA: TGTGCCAGCAGCCGATCAGGCTCCTACAATGAGCAGTTCTCC.

This clonotype was seen ten or more times. The chain recombines TRBV11-2 with TRBJ2-1, with unresolved D. Trimming cost V 2 bases and J 6 bases, with 14 bases left between them. Germline V gene data show CDR1 as SGHAT and CDR2 as FQNNGV. The CDR3 contains 15 residues. The CDR3 protein is CASSLSDGFGNEQFF. As DNA, the CDR3 is TGTGCCAGCAGCTTATCAGACGGGTTTGGCAATGAGCAGTTCTTC.

This chain joins TRBV15 and TRBJ2-7, with 8 bases aligning to TRBD1. The CDR3 has 13 amino acids. Germline loops: CDR1 LNHNV, CDR2 YYDKDF (reference sequence). The ends lost 3 bases at V and 7 bases at J; junction bases unmatched: 5. CDR3 protein: CATSRNRDREQYF. The CDR3 bases are TGTGCCACCAGCAGGAACCGGGACAGGGAGCAGTACTTC.

As regards this clonotype: The final CDR3 position lacks the conserved phenylalanine or tryptophan, pointing to a likely read error. The chain has TRBV28 and TRBJ1-4; D is unresolved. The germline CDR1 and CDR2 sequences are MDHEN and SYDVKM. The CDR3 is made up of 13 amino acids. Trimming left V 4 bases short and J 11 bases short, with 14 bases between. The DNA of the CDR3 is TGTGCCAGCAGTTCACAGAACATTGGGAAACTGTTTCTT. Amino acids: CASSSQNIGKLFL.

Notes on this clonotype: One end of the junction varies from germline; a read error may be responsible. V usage is TRBV7-7 and J usage is TRBJ2-2; perhaps D is TRBD1 or TRBD2 (5 bases each). The germline gives CDR1 SSHAT, CDR2 FNYEAQ (reference sequence). The CDR3 extends over 15 amino acids. The DNA for the CDR3 is TGTGCTAGCAGCCGAGACAGATCGAACGCCGGGAAGCTGTTTTTT. This sequence encodes CASSRDRSNAGKLFF.

Concerning this clonotype: This CDR3 fails to terminate in the conserved phenylalanine or tryptophan, so it likely reflects a read error. It is unclear where the CDR3 begins or ends on the DNA, so no DNA is shown, and the CDR3 is as TCRdb lists it. The chain carries TRBV14 and TRBJ1-1; the D call TRBD1 from the table was never checked on the DNA. Both ends counted, the CDR3 spans 8 residues. Germline-derived CDR1 and CDR2 are SGHDN and FVKESK. This CDR3 reads CASTRGFS.

The CDR3 loop reads CASSWSNTGELFF. The DNA of the CDR3 is TGTGCCAGCAGTTGGTCTAACACCGGGGAGCTGTTTTTT. This chain links TRBV2 with TRBJ2-2; no firm D call. Per the germline V gene, CDR1 is SNHLY and CDR2 is FYNNEI. Trimming stripped 5 bases from V and 2 bases from J, with 6 bases between. This CDR3 contains 13 residues. Filled out from reference TRBV2 and TRBJ2-2, the complete variable domain reads EPEVTQTPSHQVTQMGQEVILRCVPISNHLYFYWYRQILGQKVEFLVSFYNNEISEKSEIFDDQFSVERPDGSNFTLKIRSTKLEDSAMYFCASSWSNTGELFFGEGSRLTVL.

The sample holds many counts of this clonotype. The rearrangement uses TRBV6-1 and TRBJ2-5; TRBD1 matches at 11 bases. Germline values: CDR1 MNHNS, CDR2 SASEGT. V gave up 5 bases and J gave up 1 base; unmatched junction bases: 12. The CDR3 loop spans 18 amino acids. The CDR3 DNA is TGTGCCAGCAGTACTCACGTTGGGACAGGGGGGTTCCAAGAGACCCAGTACTTC. Translating it yields CASSTHVGTGGFQETQYF.